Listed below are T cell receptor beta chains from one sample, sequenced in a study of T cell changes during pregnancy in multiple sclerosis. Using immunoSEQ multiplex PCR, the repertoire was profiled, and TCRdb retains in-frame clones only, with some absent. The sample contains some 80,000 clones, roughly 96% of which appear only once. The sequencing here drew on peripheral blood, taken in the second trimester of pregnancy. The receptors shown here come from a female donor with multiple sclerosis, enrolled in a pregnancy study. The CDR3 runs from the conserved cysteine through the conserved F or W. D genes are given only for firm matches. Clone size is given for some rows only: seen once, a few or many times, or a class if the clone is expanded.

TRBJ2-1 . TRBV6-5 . CASSYVGVYNEQFF TGTGCCAGCAGTTATGTCGGGGTTTACAATGAGCAGTTCTTC
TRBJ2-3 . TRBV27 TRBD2 CASSPSGSLYRDTQYF TGTGCCAGCAGTCCCAGCGGGAGCCTTTATAGAGATACGCAGTATTTT
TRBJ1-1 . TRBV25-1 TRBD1 CASSETGGLILNTEAFF TGTGCCAGCAGTGAGACAGGGGGACTAATTCTGAACACTGAAGCTTTCTTT
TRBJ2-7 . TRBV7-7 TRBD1 CASSSGQAPPYEQYF TGTGCCAGCAGCTCGGGACAGGCTCCCCCCTACGAGCAGTACTTC
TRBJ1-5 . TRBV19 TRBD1 CASSIMRDRPQPQHF TGTGCCAGTAGTATAATGCGGGACAGGCCTCAGCCCCAGCATTTT
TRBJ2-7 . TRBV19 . CASSIADYSSYEQYF TGTGCCAGTAGTATAGCCGACTATTCCTCCTACGAGCAGTACTTC
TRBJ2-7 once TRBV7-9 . CASSLYVTRESEQYF TGTGCCAGCAGCTTATATGTAACTAGAGAAAGCGAGCAGTACTTC
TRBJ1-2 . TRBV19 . CASNPGTTHRGYTF TGTGCCAGCAACCCTGGGACAACCCATAGGGGCTACACCTTC
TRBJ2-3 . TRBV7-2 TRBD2 CASSVAGGGTDTQYF TGTGCCAGCAGCGTAGCGGGGGGGGGAACAGATACGCAGTATTTT
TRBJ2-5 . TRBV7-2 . CASSKTAPGEQTQYF TGTGCCAGCAGTAAAACAGCCCCAGGGGAGCAGACCCAGTACTTC
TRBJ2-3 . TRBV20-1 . CSAKIADTQYF TGCAGTGCTAAAATTGCGGATACGCAGTATTTT
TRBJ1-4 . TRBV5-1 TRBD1 CASSFRQGKKLTVKLFF TGCGCCAGCAGCTTCCGACAGGGAAAAAAACTTACTGTAAAACTGTTTTTT
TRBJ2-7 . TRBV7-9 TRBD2 CASSLVGGRANYEQYF TGTGCCAGCAGCTTAGTGGGCGGGAGGGCGAACTACGAGCAGTACTTC
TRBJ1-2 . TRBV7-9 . CASSSLPWTANYGYTF TGTGCCAGCAGCTCCCTACCTTGGACAGCTAACTATGGCTACACCTTC
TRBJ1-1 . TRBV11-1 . CASSFTTQAVTEAFF TGTGCCAGCAGCTTCACGACCCAAGCGGTAACTGAAGCTTTCTTT
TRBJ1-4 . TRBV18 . CASSPPLGAANEKLFF TGTGCCAGCTCACCACCTTTGGGGGCCGCTAATGAAAAACTGTTTTTT
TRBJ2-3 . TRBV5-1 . CASSLGGISGDTQYF TGCGCCAGCAGCTTGGGTGGGATCTCGGGGGATACGCAGTATTTT
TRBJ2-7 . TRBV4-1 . CASSENTLYEQYF TGCGCCAGCAGCGAAAATACTCTATACGAGCAGTACTTC
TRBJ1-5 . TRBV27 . CASSPKRSNQPQHF TGTGCCAGCAGTCCCAAGCGTAGCAATCAGCCCCAGCATTTT
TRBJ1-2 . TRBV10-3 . CAISEAADNYGYTF TGTGCCATCAGTGAGGCGGCCGACAACTATGGCTACACCTTC
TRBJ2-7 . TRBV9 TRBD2 CASSPRLAGGYEQYF TGTGCCAGCAGCCCTCGACTAGCGGGAGGATACGAGCAGTACTTC
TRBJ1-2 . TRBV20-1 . CSGNGDYGYTF TGCAGTGGTAACGGTGACTATGGCTACACCTTC
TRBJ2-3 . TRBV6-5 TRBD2 CASRDLAGTPDTQYF TGTGCCAGCAGAGACCTAGCGGGAACCCCGGATACGCAGTATTTT
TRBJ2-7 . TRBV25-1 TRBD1 CASSEYFGQGSSYEQYF TGTGCCAGCAGTGAATATTTTGGACAGGGGAGTTCCTACGAGCAGTACTTC
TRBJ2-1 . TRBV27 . CASRYSGISSYNEQFF TGTGCCAGCAGGTACTCCGGGATTAGCTCCTACAATGAGCAGTTCTTC
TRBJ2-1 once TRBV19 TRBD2 CASSIRLAGGAHEQFF TGTGCCAGTAGTATAAGGCTAGCGGGAGGTGCCCATGAGCAGTTCTTC
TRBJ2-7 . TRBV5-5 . CASSYTGTPSYEQYF TGTGCCAGCAGCTACACCGGGACACCCTCCTACGAGCAGTACTTC
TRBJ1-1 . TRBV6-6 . CASSYSGVNTEAFF TGTGCCAGCAGTTACTCAGGGGTGAACACTGAAGCTTTCTTT
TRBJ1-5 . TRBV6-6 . CASTLGGDQPQHF TGTGCCAGCACCCTAGGGGGGGATCAGCCCCAGCATTTT
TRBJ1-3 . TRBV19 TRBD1 CASSAWTGVGNTIYF TGTGCCAGTAGTGCCTGGACAGGTGTTGGAAACACCATATATTTT
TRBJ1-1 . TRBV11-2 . CASSLGSRVVWTEAFF TGTGCCAGCAGCTTAGGAAGCAGGGTAGTTTGGACTGAAGCTTTCTTT
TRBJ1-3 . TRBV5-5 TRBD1 CASSLQGQGIGNTIYF TGTGCCAGCAGCTTGCAAGGACAGGGTATAGGAAACACCATATATTTT
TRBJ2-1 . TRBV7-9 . CASSPRLVRWNEQFF TGTGCCAGCAGCCCGCGACTAGTACGATGGAATGAGCAGTTCTTC
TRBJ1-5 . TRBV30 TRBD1 CAWTGGTGQPQHF TGTGCCTGGACAGGGGGGACGGGTCAGCCCCAGCATTTT
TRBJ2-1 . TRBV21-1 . CASSKGAGRLNNEQFF TGTGCCAGCAGCAAAGGGGCCGGGAGACTCAACAATGAGCAGTTCTTC
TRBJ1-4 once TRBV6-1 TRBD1 CASRGTGDYEKLFF TGTGCCAGCAGGGGGACAGGGGATTATGAAAAACTGTTTTTT
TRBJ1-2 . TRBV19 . CASSPHREYNYGYTF TGTGCCAGTAGTCCCCACAGGGAATATAACTATGGCTACACCTTC
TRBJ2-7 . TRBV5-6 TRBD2 CASSLAGGHTYEQYF TGTGCCAGCAGCCTAGCGGGAGGTCATACCTACGAGCAGTACTTC
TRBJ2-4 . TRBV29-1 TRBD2 CSAQREGIQYF TGCAGCGCCCAAAGGGAGGGCATTCAGTACTTC
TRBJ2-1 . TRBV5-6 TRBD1 CASSLLPGQVDNEQFF TGTGCCAGCAGCTTGTTACCGGGACAGGTAGACAATGAGCAGTTCTTC
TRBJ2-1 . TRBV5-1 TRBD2 CASSDLTGTSRGDEQFF TGCGCCAGCAGCGATCTTACCGGGACTAGTAGGGGCGATGAGCAGTTCTTC